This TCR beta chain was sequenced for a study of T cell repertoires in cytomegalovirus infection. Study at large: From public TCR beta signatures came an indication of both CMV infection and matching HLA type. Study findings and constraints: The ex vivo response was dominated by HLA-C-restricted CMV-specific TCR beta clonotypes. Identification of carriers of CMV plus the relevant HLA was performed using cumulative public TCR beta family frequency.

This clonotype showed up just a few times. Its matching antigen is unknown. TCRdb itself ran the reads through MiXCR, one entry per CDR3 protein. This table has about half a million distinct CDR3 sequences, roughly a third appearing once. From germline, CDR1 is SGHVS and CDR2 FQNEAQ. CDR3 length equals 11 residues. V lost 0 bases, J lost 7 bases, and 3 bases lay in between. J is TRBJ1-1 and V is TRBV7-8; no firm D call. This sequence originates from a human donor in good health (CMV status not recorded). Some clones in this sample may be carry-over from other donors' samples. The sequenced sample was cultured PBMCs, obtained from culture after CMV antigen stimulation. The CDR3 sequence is CASSLADEAFF. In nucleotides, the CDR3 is TGTGCCAGCAGCTTAGCAGATGAAGCTTTCTTT.